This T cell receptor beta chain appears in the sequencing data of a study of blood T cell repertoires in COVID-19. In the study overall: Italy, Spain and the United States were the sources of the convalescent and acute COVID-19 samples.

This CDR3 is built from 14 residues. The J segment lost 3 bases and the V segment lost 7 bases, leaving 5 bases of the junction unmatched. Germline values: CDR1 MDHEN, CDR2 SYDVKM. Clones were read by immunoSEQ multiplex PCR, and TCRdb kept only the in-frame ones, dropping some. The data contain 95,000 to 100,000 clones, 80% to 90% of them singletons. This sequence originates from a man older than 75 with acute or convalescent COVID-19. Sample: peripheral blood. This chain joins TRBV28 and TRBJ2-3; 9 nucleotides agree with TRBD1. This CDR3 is CASKTGGRTDTQYF. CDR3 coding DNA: TGTGCCAGCAAGACAGGGGGTAGGACAGATACGCAGTATTTT. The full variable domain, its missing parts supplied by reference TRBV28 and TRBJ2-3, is DVKVTQSSRYLVKRTGEKVFLECVQDMDHENMFWYRQDPGLGLRLIYFSYDVKMKEKGDIPEGYSVSREKKERFSLILESASTNQTSMYLCASKTGGRTDTQYFGPGTRLTVL.